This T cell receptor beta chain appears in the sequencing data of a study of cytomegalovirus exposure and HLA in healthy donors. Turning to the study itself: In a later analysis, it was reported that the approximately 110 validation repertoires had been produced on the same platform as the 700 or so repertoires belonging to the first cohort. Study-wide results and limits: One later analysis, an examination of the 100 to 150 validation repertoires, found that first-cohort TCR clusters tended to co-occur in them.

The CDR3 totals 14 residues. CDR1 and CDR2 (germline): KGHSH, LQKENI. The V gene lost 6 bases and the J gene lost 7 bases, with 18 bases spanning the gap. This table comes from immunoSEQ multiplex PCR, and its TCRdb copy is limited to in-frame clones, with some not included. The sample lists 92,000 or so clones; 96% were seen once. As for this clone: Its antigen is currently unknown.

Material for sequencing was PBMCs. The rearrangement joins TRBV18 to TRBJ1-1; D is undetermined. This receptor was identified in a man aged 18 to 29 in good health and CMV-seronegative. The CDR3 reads CASSRIYDRVEAFF. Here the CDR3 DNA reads TGTGCCAGCTCCCGAATTTACGACCGGGTTGAAGCTTTCTTT.